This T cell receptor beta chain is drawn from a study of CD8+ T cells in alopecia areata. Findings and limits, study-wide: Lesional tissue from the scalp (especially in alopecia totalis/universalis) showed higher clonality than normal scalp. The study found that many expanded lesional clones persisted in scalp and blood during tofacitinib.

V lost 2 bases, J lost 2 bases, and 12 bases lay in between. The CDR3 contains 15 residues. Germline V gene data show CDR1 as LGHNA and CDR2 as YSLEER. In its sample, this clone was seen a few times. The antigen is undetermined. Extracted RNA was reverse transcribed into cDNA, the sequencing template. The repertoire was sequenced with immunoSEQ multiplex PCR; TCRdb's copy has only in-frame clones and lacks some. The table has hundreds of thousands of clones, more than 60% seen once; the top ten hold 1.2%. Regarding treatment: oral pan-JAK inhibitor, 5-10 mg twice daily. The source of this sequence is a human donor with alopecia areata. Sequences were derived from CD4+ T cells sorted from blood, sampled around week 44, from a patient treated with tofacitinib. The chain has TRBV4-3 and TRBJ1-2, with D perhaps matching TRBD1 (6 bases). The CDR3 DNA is TGCGCCAGCAGCCAACACAGGACAGTAAACTATGGCTACACCTTC. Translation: CASSQHRTVNYGYTF.